Shown below are 15 T cell receptor beta chains from a single sample sequenced in a study of CD4 T cells in relation to SARS-CoV-2 and coronaviruses. The assay was immunoSEQ multiplex PCR, and TCRdb's table has in-frame clones only and misses some. The sample records about 40,000 clones, around 82% being singletons. For these receptors, no antigen is known. The sequenced sample was naive CD4+ T cells from PBMCs, cultured in vitro. The subset here: naive CD4+ T cells isolated by negative enrichment. All receptors come from an adult with COVID-19.

The chain has TRBV20-1 and TRBJ2-7; D possibly corresponds to TRBD2 (6 bases). The germline CDR1 and CDR2 sequences are DFQATT and SNEGSKA (reference sequence). CDR3 size: 11 residues. V lost 6 bases and J 2 bases, leaving 8 bases between the germline ends. CDR3 bases: TGCAGTGCAGCGGGTACCTACGAGCAGTACTTC. This encodes CSAAGTYEQYF.

The chain recombines TRBV7-2 with TRBJ2-7; unclear D gene. The CDR3 contains 15 residues. V was shortened by 1 base and J by 2 bases, with 12 bases between the two germline ends. Germline V gene sequence: CDR1 SGHTA, CDR2 FQGNSA. CDR3 coding DNA: TGTGCCAGCAGCTTAGAGTTTAGGCTAGCCTACGAGCAGTACTTC. Its protein product is CASSLEFRLAYEQYF.

The chain links TRBV9 to TRBJ1-6; D not resolved. V gave up 4 bases and J gave up 7 bases, with 9 bases separating them. Looked up from germline, CDR1 is SGDLS and CDR2 is YYNGEE. The CDR3 length is 13 residues. This chain's CDR3 is CASSLRHNSPLHF. DNA of the CDR3: TGTGCCAGCAGCCTACGACACAATTCACCCCTCCACTTT.

The chain carries TRBV6-5 and TRBJ2-6, with D hard to call. Germline V gene data show CDR1 as MNHEY and CDR2 as SVGAGI. There are 15 residues in the CDR3. V was pared by 1 base and J by 0 bases, with 4 bases between. The CDR3 region is CASSYWSSGANVLTF. The CDR3 DNA sequence: TGTGCCAGCAGTTACTGGAGCTCTGGGGCCAACGTCCTGACTTTC.

The genes are TRBV7-9 and TRBJ1-1; D gene unclear. Germline values: CDR1 SEHNR, CDR2 FQNEAQ (reference sequence). With 3 bases removed from V and 0 bases from J, the gap between germline ends came to 5 bases. The CDR3 loop spans 13 amino acids. CDR3 in DNA: TGTGCCAGCAGCTTGCAAGTGAACACTGAAGCTTTCTTT. Translating it yields CASSLQVNTEAFF.

The chain couples TRBV7-2 to TRBJ1-1; D remains unclear. CDR1 and CDR2 from the germline V gene are SGHTA and FQGNSA. CDR3 size: 16 residues. V was trimmed by 1 base and J by 0 bases, leaving 12 bases between them. CDR3 amino acids: CASSLEGAGMNTEAFF. DNA for the CDR3: TGTGCCAGCAGCTTAGAAGGAGCGGGAATGAACACTGAAGCTTTCTTT.

V is TRBV6-4 and J is TRBJ2-7; perhaps TRBD2 as D (5 bases). Trimming shortened V by 0 bases and J by 0 bases, and 6 bases separated the two germline ends. Germline V gene sequence: CDR1 MRHNA, CDR2 SNTAGT. This CDR3 comprises 14 residues. CDR3 residues: CASSDSSDSYEQYF. The CDR3 nucleotides are TGTGCCAGCAGTGACTCTAGCGACTCCTACGAGCAGTACTTC.

The chain recombines TRBV5-8 with TRBJ2-5, with D possibly called TRBD1 or TRBD2 (5 bases each). Germline CDR1 is SGHTS and CDR2 is YDEGEE. This CDR3 has 12 amino acids. The CDR3 reads CAGGSGQETQYF. CDR3 sequence (DNA): TGTGCTGGAGGTTCAGGGCAAGAGACCCAGTACTTC.

The J gene is TRBJ2-1, the V gene TRBV7-2; 8 bases map to TRBD1. The V gene's germline CDR1 is SGHTA and CDR2 FQGNSA. V was clipped by 3 bases and J by 6 bases; unmatched bases: 7. The CDR3 has 15 amino acids. The CDR3 spells CASSFSGQGGNEQFF. For the CDR3, the DNA is TGTGCCAGCAGCTTCAGTGGACAGGGTGGCAATGAGCAGTTCTTC.

V and J are TRBV2 and TRBJ2-2; 7 nucleotides align to TRBD1. Losses at the gene ends were 3 bases for V and 5 bases for J; bases not matched to a gene: 9. CDR3 length: 16 residues. Germline V gene sequence: CDR1 SNHLY, CDR2 FYNNEI. CDR3 nucleotide sequence: TGTGCCAGCAGTGATTCCCAGGGGGTTTGGACCGGGGAGCTGTTTTTT. Translating gives CASSDSQGVWTGELFF.

The chain recombines TRBV7-6 with TRBJ2-5; TRBD1 might be the D (5 bases). The V end lost 1 base, the J end lost 3 bases, and 9 bases lay between the germline ends. Germline CDR1 reads SGHVS; CDR2 reads FNYEAQ. This CDR3 is built from 14 residues. In DNA, the CDR3 is TGTGCCAGCAGCTTAGGCGACAGAAAAGAGACCCAGTACTTC. This sequence encodes CASSLGDRKETQYF.

The rearrangement uses TRBV3-1 (or the pseudogene TRBV3-2) and TRBJ2-1; TRBD2 might be the D (6 bases). V shed 4 bases and J shed 0 bases, with 19 bases lying between them. Germline loops: CDR1 LGHDT, CDR2 YNNKEL (reference sequence). CDR3 length: 18 residues. CDR3 residues: CASSLLPGLRSSYNEQFF. CDR3 DNA sequence: TGTGCCAGCAGCCTGCTACCGGGACTCCGGAGCTCCTACAATGAGCAGTTCTTC.

The J gene is TRBJ2-7, the V gene TRBV5-8; D possibly corresponds to TRBD1 (5 bases). The CDR3 loop spans 13 amino acids. Germline CDR1 reads SGHTS; CDR2 reads YDEGEE. The V end was cut by 3 bases, the J end by 6 bases, with 13 bases between. This CDR3 reads CASSSIRRGEQYF. In DNA form, the CDR3 reads TGTGCCAGCAGCTCGATACGAAGGGGCGAGCAGTACTTC.

In this sample, this clone turned up a few times. The chain employs TRBV28 and TRBJ1-1; no definite D call. CDR1 and CDR2 (germline): MDHEN, SYDVKM. The CDR3 has 13 residues. Trimming removed 7 bases from V and 8 bases from J, with 17 bases in between. The CDR3 reads CASIITSGYEAFF. The CDR3 DNA follows: TGTGCCAGCATTATAACATCAGGCTACGAAGCTTTCTTT.

This chain links TRBV9 with TRBJ2-5; no firm D call. This CDR3 comprises 13 residues. V was trimmed by 2 bases and J by 3 bases, leaving 8 bases between them. Germline loops: CDR1 SGDLS, CDR2 YYNGEE. The CDR3 DNA follows: TGTGCCAGCAGCGTTCATCAAAAAGAGACCCAGTACTTC. It specifies CASSVHQKETQYF.